This T cell receptor beta chain appears in the sequencing data of a study of cytomegalovirus exposure and HLA in healthy donors. Assay used: immunoSEQ multiplex PCR; TCRdb lists only in-frame clones, some missing. The table includes about 79,000 clones, 93% detected once. Germline values: CDR1 SGHRS, CDR2 YFSETQ. This CDR3 has 14 amino acids. V was clipped by 4 bases and J by 3 bases; unmatched bases: 5. This chain connects TRBV5-1 to TRBJ2-7, with 9 bases identical to TRBD1. This TCR derives from a woman aged 25-40 years in good health and CMV-seronegative. Sequenced: PBMCs. CDR3 coding DNA: TGCGCCAGCAGCGCTACAGGGGGCTTCTACGAGCAGTACTTC. Translating it yields CASSATGGFYEQYF.